This T cell receptor (beta chain) is drawn from a study of blood T cell repertoires in COVID-19. Method: immunoSEQ multiplex PCR; TCRdb's copy keeps in-frame clones and lacks some. The table lists approximately 280,000 clones, 90% of them singletons. This CDR3 has 23 residues. Unmatched junction bases numbered 30, after V lost 0 bases and J lost 3 bases. Per germline, CDR1 GTSNPN and CDR2 SVGIG (reference sequence). The sequencing input was peripheral blood. The rearrangement links TRBV30 to TRBJ2-5; 8 bases align to TRBD1. The clonotype was recovered from a woman aged 30 to 39 with COVID-19, enrolled during active disease. CDR3 bases: TGTGCCTGGAGTGTATTAATCCCGCCAAAACTGGTCAAGAAAATGGGACAGGAAGAGACCCAGTACTTC. Its translation is CAWSVLIPPKLVKKMGQEETQYF.